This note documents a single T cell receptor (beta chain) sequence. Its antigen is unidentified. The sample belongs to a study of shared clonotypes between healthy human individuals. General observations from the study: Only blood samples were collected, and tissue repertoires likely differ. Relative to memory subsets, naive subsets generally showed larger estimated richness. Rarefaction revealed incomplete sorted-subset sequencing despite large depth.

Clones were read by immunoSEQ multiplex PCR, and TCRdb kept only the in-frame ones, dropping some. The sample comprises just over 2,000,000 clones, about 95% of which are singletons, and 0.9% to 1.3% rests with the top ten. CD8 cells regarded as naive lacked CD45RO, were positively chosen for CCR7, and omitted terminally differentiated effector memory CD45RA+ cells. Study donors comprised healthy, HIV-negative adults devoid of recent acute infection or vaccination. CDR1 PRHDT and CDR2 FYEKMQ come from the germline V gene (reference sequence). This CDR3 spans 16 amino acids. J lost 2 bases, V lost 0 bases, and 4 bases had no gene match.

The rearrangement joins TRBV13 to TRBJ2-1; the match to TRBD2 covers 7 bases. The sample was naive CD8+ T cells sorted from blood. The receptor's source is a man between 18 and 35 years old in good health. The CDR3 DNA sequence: TGTGCCAGCAGCTTAGGTGGCGGGAGAACCTACAATGAGCAGTTCTTC. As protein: CASSLGGGRTYNEQFF.